The 32 T cell receptor beta chains below all came from one sample that was sequenced in a study of T-cell memory formation after mild COVID-19. TCRdb called the 5' RACE reads again in MiXCR, with one record for every CDR3 protein. The sample yields approximately 480,000 distinct CDR3 sequences, about 20% seen once. The sample comprised PBMCs or a T cell subset sorted from them (not recorded which). These receptors were taken from an adult woman who had mild COVID-19 (a few samples of this study predate the infection). Cell type and time point are not known.

V usage is TRBV27 and J usage is TRBJ2-7, with D hard to call. Between the trimmed V and J ends, which lost 0 bases and 5 bases, there was a span of 14 bases. The length of the CDR3 is 15 residues. Looked up from germline, CDR1 is MNHEY and CDR2 is SMNVEV (reference sequence). CDR3: CASSLSPGPINEQYF. The DNA for the CDR3 is TGTGCCAGCAGTTTATCCCCCGGGCCTATTAACGAGCAGTACTTC.

The chain joins TRBV4-1 to TRBJ2-5; D might be TRBD2 (6 bases). CDR1 and CDR2 (germline): MGHRA, YSYEKL. The V end was cut by 5 bases, the J end by 3 bases, with 13 bases between. The CDR3 consists of 14 residues. This CDR3 is CASSNSGQEETQYF. The CDR3 bases are TGCGCCAGCAGCAACAGCGGGCAAGAAGAGACCCAGTACTTC.

This clonotype was counted a few times. V gene TRBV19 combines with J gene TRBJ2-3; D gene uncertain. The CDR3 contains 14 residues. Trimming took off 3 bases at V and 0 bases at J, with 7 bases between the two ends. Per germline, CDR1 LNHDA and CDR2 SQIVND (reference sequence). CDR3 sequence reads: CASSIQRSTDTQYF. CDR3 DNA sequence: TGTGCCAGTAGTATCCAGAGAAGCACAGATACGCAGTATTTT.

This clonotype was recorded many times. CDR3 region: CASSKIQGAGEQYF. The CDR3 DNA follows: TGTGCCAGCAGCAAAATACAGGGGGCGGGTGAGCAGTACTTC. The V gene is TRBV7-2, the J gene TRBJ2-7, with 9 bases fitting TRBD1. Germline V CDR1 and CDR2: SGHTA, FQGNSA. V was clipped by 5 bases and J by 7 bases; unmatched bases: 9. CDR3 size: 14 residues.

This clonotype turned up a few times. V and J are TRBV7-2 and TRBJ2-7, with TRBD1 matching 9 bases. V shed 5 bases and J 5 bases; nucleotides not matched to a gene: 7. This CDR3 region has 14 residues. Germline-derived CDR1 and CDR2 are SGHTA and FQGNSA. The CDR3 bases are TGTGCCAGCAGCCCAGGGACAGGGAGAGACGAGCAGTACTTC. Amino acids: CASSPGTGRDEQYF.

This clonotype appeared a few times. This chain connects TRBV18 to TRBJ1-1, with D possibly being TRBD1 (5 bases). V dropped 3 bases and J dropped 8 bases, with 10 bases sitting between them. CDR1 and CDR2 from the germline V gene are KGHSH and LQKENI. The CDR3 loop spans 12 amino acids. The CDR3 protein is CASSPLWGEAFF. CDR3 bases: TGTGCCAGCTCACCCCTCTGGGGGGAAGCTTTCTTT.

The chain employs TRBV4-2 and TRBJ2-1, with 8 bases identical to TRBD2. The CDR3 length is 16 residues. Germline CDR1 reads LGHNA; CDR2 reads YNFKEQ. V lost 5 bases to trimming and J lost 5 bases; unmatched junction nucleotides: 11. The CDR3 region has the DNA TGTGCCAGCAGCGGTCGGACTAGCTCCGAGAACAATGAGCAGTTCTTC. Protein product: CASSGRTSSENNEQFF.

A word on this clonotype: Relative to the germline gene, one junction end is altered; a read error may explain this. CDR3 bases: TGTGCCAGCAGCTTAGTTGGCGGACTGCCGTCCTTC. This gives the protein CASSLVGGLPSF. The J gene is TRBJ2-7, the V gene TRBV7-2; D possibly corresponds to TRBD2 (5 bases). Germline V CDR1 and CDR2: SGHTA, FQGNSA. The CDR3 sequence is 12 residues long.

This sequence joins TRBV5-1 and TRBJ2-3; D perhaps matches TRBD2 (7 bases). The CDR3 spans 14 residues. Germline V gene sequence: CDR1 SGHRS, CDR2 YFSETQ. The V end lost 9 bases, the J end lost 0 bases, and 14 bases lay between the germline ends. The CDR3 reads CATMRGGSTDTQYF. CDR3 sequence (DNA): TGCGCCACCATGAGGGGGGGAAGCACAGATACGCAGTATTTT.

J is TRBJ1-5 and V is TRBV10-3, with a weak D call TRBD1 (6 bases). Germline values: CDR1 ENHRY, CDR2 SYGVKD. V was clipped by 1 base and J by 7 bases, with 11 bases between them. This CDR3 comprises 14 residues. This chain's CDR3 is CAISELEGGQPQHF. In DNA form, the CDR3 reads TGTGCCATCAGTGAGTTGGAGGGGGGCCAGCCCCAGCATTTT.

The table lists this clonotype with many counts. The chain joins TRBV10-3 to TRBJ1-1; D perhaps matches TRBD1 (6 bases). With 10 bases removed from V and 1 base from J, the gap between germline ends came to 16 bases. This CDR3 contains 14 residues. The germline CDR1 and CDR2 sequences are ENHRY and SYGVKD. DNA for the CDR3: TGTGCCACCTCCCAGCCCAGGGGGAACACTGAAGCTTTCTTT. Translating it yields CATSQPRGNTEAFF.

This clonotype was found a few times. This rearrangement joins TRBV20-1 to TRBJ2-1; perhaps TRBD1 as D (8 bases). V gave up 5 bases and J gave up 0 bases, with 26 bases separating them. CDR3 length: 19 amino acids. The germline V gene has CDR1 DFQATT and CDR2 SNEGSKA (reference sequence). The CDR3 region has the DNA TGCAGTGCTCCCCACAGGGGGGGCAGGTCGGCGAGCTCCTACAATGAGCAGTTCTTC. This sequence encodes CSAPHRGGRSASSYNEQFF.

This clonotype was recorded a few times. This sequence joins TRBV19 and TRBJ1-2, with a weak D call TRBD1 (6 bases). The germline V and J ends were trimmed by 5 bases and 0 bases, with 16 bases remaining between them. The V gene's germline CDR1 is LNHDA and CDR2 SQIVND (reference sequence). The CDR3 is made up of 16 amino acids. CDR3 in amino acids: CASSSQETGTNYGYTF. The CDR3 DNA sequence: TGTGCCAGTAGTTCCCAGGAGACAGGAACTAACTATGGCTACACCTTC.

This clonotype was observed a handful of times. This rearrangement joins TRBV30 to TRBJ2-5; 10 bases fit TRBD1. There are 15 residues in the CDR3. The germline V gene has CDR1 GTSNPN and CDR2 SVGIG (reference sequence). V was pared by 3 bases and J by 2 bases, with 6 bases of the junction left unmatched. CDR3 DNA sequence: TGTGCCTGGAGCACAGGGACAGGGGCGCAAGAGACCCAGTACTTC. Protein product: CAWSTGTGAQETQYF. Supplemented by reference TRBV30 and TRBJ2-5, the full variable domain reads SQTIHQWPATLVQPVGSPLSLECTVEGTSNPNLYWYRQAAGRGLQLLFYSVGIGQISSEVPQNLSASRPQDRQFILSSKKLLLSDSGFYLCAWSTGTGAQETQYFGPGTRLLVL.

The chain uses TRBV11-2 and TRBJ2-7, with 7 bases identical to TRBD2. The CDR3 runs to 13 residues. Unmatched junction bases numbered 6, after V lost 5 bases and J lost 5 bases. Germline values: CDR1 SGHAT, CDR2 FQNNGV. For the CDR3, the DNA is TGTGCCAGCAGCCCGCTGACTAGCAACGAGCAGTACTTC. Its protein product is CASSPLTSNEQYF.

This clonotype was detected only a few times. The chain is built from TRBV12-3 or TRBV12-4 and TRBJ1-1; the D gene is possibly TRBD1 (5 bases). V was trimmed by 5 bases and J by 1 base, leaving 11 bases between them. The CDR3 is 14 amino acids. For the CDR3, the DNA is TGTGCCAGCAGTGAAGGGACGGGGAACACTGAAGCTTTCTTT. It yields the protein CASSEGTGNTEAFF.

The chain recombines TRBV20-1 with TRBJ1-5; D unclear. V was shortened by 2 bases and J by 3 bases, with 8 bases between the two germline ends. CDR1 DFQATT and CDR2 SNEGSKA come from the germline V gene (reference sequence). The CDR3 has 13 amino acids. This chain's CDR3 is CSARPASNQPQHF. CDR3 in DNA: TGCAGTGCTAGACCGGCCTCCAATCAGCCCCAGCATTTT.

This clonotype occurred a few times. The chain joins TRBV21-1 to TRBJ1-6. TRBV21-1 is a pseudogene segment. The CDR3 has 8 amino acids. CDR3 residues: CALLPLHF. The CDR3 DNA sequence: TGTGCCCTCTTGCCCCTCCACTTT.

This clonotype was counted a few times. The gene calls are TRBV2 and TRBJ2-1; the match to TRBD2 covers 11 bases. Germline V lookup: CDR1 SNHLY, CDR2 FYNNEI. The CDR3 is 14 residues long. The V and J ends lost 10 bases and 4 bases, in that order; junction bases with no gene match: 6. CDR3 in amino acids: CANPGLAGYNEQFF. The CDR3 nucleotides are TGTGCCAACCCTGGACTAGCGGGTTACAATGAGCAGTTCTTC.

This clonotype was counted a few times. V and J are TRBV12-3 or TRBV12-4 and TRBJ1-6, with 7 bases that match TRBD1. The length of the CDR3 is 14 residues. Trimming at V came to 5 bases and at J to 9 bases, leaving 7 bases not matched to a gene. CDR3 in DNA: TGTGCCAGCAGTGTAAGGGGGCTTGTTTCACCCCTCCACTTT. Translation: CASSVRGLVSPLHF.

This clonotype has just a few counts. The chain links TRBV2 to TRBJ2-7, with 13 bases fitting TRBD2. J was trimmed by 3 bases and V by 5 bases; bases with no gene match: 4. CDR3 length: 15 amino acids. Per germline, CDR1 SNHLY and CDR2 FYNNEI. CDR3 sequence reads: CASSPGLAGLYEQYF. CDR3 nucleotide sequence: TGTGCCAGCAGTCCGGGACTAGCGGGACTCTACGAGCAGTACTTC.

The CDR3 nucleotides read TGTGCCAGCAGTTACTACCGGGACCCCGGGGATACGCAGTATTTT. Translated: CASSYYRDPGDTQYF. The chain recombines TRBV6-5 with TRBJ2-3, with D perhaps TRBD1 or TRBD2 (5 bases each). The V and J ends lost 1 base and 6 bases respectively, with 14 bases between them. Germline values: CDR1 MNHEY, CDR2 SVGAGI. This CDR3 has 15 amino acids.

V and J are TRBV7-6 and TRBJ2-1; no firm D call. Looked up from germline, CDR1 is SGHVS and CDR2 is FNYEAQ. V lost 5 bases to trimming and J lost 8 bases, with 16 bases between them. This CDR3 region has 14 residues. For the CDR3, the DNA is TGTGCCAGCAGCCCCCGACGAATCAGCGATGAGCAGTTCTTC. Its protein is CASSPRRISDEQFF.

The chain is built from TRBV9 and TRBJ2-2; D is ambiguous. V was shortened by 3 bases and J by 4 bases, with 7 bases between the two germline ends. Germline lookup yields CDR1 SGDLS and CDR2 YYNGEE. The CDR3 has 13 residues. The CDR3 DNA reads as TGTGCCAGCAGCGGTCATAGCACCGGGGAGCTGTTTTTT. Amino acids: CASSGHSTGELFF. Full variable domain (rest looked up from reference TRBV9 and TRBJ2-2): DSGVTQTPKHLITATGQRVTLRCSPRSGDLSVYWYQQSLDQGLQFLIQYYNGEERAKGNILERFSAQQFPDLHSELNLSSLELGDSALYFCASSGHSTGELFFGEGSRLTVL.

This clonotype turned up a few times. The CDR3 loop is CASSLGQGEKAFF. CDR3 bases: TGTGCCAGCTCATTGGGACAGGGGGAGAAAGCTTTCTTT. V is TRBV18 and J is TRBJ1-1; 11 bases align to TRBD1. This CDR3 has 13 amino acids. Germline assignment: CDR1 KGHSH and CDR2 LQKENI. Germline trimming cut 5 bases from V and 9 bases from J; bases unmatched to any gene: 5.

V usage is TRBV12-3 or TRBV12-4 and J usage is TRBJ2-5, with TRBD1 matching 10 bases. This CDR3 region has 15 residues. V trimming: 1 base; J trimming: 4 bases; junction bases outside the gene matches: 3. CDR3 loop: CASSLVGTGAETQYF. The CDR3 DNA reads TGTGCCAGCAGTTTAGTAGGGACAGGGGCAGAGACCCAGTACTTC.

This clonotype was counted a few times. The chain is built from TRBV7-2 and TRBJ2-3, with TRBD2 matching over 10 bases. Per the germline V gene, CDR1 is SGHTA and CDR2 is FQGNSA. The CDR3 has 15 amino acids. The V segment lost 0 bases and the J segment 4 bases; nucleotides outside the gene matches: 1. CDR3 protein: CASSLAAGGPDTQYF. The CDR3 nucleotides read TGTGCCAGCAGCTTAGCAGCGGGGGGGCCAGATACGCAGTATTTT. Supplemented by reference TRBV7-2 and TRBJ2-3, the full variable domain reads GAGVSQSPSNKVTEKGKDVELRCDPISGHTALYWYRQSLGQGLEFLIYFQGNSAPDKSGLPSDRFSAERTGGSVSTLTIQRTQQEDSAVYLCASSLAAGGPDTQYFGPGTRLTVL.

Only a few counts were recorded for this clonotype. The chain uses TRBV3-1 and TRBJ2-7, with a possible D match to TRBD2 (5 bases). Germline CDR1 reads LGHDT; CDR2 reads YNNKEL (reference sequence). V gave up 1 base and J gave up 0 bases, with 7 bases separating them. The CDR3 covers 14 residues. CDR3 sequence reads: CASSQATTSYEQYF. CDR3 bases: TGTGCCAGCAGCCAAGCGACTACCTCCTACGAGCAGTACTTC.

This clonotype was counted at least ten times. The chain is built from TRBV7-9 and TRBJ2-4; D uncertain. The germline V and J ends were trimmed by 5 bases and 2 bases, with 16 bases remaining between them. The CDR3 runs to 16 residues. The germline gives CDR1 SEHNR, CDR2 FQNEAQ (reference sequence). The CDR3 coding sequence is TGTGCCAGCAGCGACGAAGGAGCTCTGTCCAAAAACATTCAGTACTTC. It yields the protein CASSDEGALSKNIQYF.

The chain couples TRBV5-1 to TRBJ2-7, with TRBD1 matching over 9 bases. V lost 4 bases to trimming and J lost 3 bases; unmatched junction nucleotides: 8. This CDR3 comprises 15 residues. Germline V gene sequence: CDR1 SGHRS, CDR2 YFSETQ. In DNA form, the CDR3 reads TGCGCCAGCAGCCTAGCCGGGACAGGGTACTACGAGCAGTACTTC. Translated: CASSLAGTGYYEQYF.

This chain connects TRBV5-1 to TRBJ1-5, with D perhaps TRBD1 (6 bases). The CDR3 has 14 amino acids. V was clipped by 0 bases and J by 4 bases, with 8 bases between them. CDR1 and CDR2 (germline): SGHRS, YFSETQ. The CDR3 here is CASSLGQDNQPQHF. The CDR3 DNA reads as TGCGCCAGCAGCTTGGGACAGGATAATCAGCCCCAGCATTTT. The whole variable domain, filled in from reference TRBV5-1 and TRBJ1-5, reads KAGVTQTPRYLIKTRGQQVTLSCSPISGHRSVSWYQQTPGQGLQFLFEYFSETQRNKGNFPGRFSGRQFSNSRSEMNVSTLELGDSALYLCASSLGQDNQPQHFGDGTRLSIL.

V gene TRBV12-3 or TRBV12-4 combines with J gene TRBJ2-1; 10 nucleotides match TRBD2. This CDR3 comprises 16 residues. V lost 1 base, J lost 9 bases, and 9 bases stayed unmatched. The CDR3 bases are TGTGCCAGCAGTTTAGGGCTAGCGGGAGTTATTGGTGAGCAGTTCTTC. It specifies CASSLGLAGVIGEQFF.